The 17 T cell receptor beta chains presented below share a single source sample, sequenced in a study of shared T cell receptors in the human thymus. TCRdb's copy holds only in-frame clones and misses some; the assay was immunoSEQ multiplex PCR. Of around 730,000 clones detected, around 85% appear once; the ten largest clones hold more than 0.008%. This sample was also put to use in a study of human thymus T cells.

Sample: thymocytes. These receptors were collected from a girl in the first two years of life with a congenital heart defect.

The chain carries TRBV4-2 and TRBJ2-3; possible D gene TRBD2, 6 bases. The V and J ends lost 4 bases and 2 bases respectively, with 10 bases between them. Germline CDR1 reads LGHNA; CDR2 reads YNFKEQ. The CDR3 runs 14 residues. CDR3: CASSPGVPTDTQYF. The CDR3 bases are TGTGCCAGCAGCCCGGGGGTTCCCACAGATACGCAGTATTTT.

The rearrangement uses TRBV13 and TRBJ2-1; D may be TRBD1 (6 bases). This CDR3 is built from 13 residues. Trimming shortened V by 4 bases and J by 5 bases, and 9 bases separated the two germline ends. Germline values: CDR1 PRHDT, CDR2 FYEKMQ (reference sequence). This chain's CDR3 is CASSSWGHNEQFF. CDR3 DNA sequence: TGTGCCAGCAGCTCCTGGGGGCACAATGAGCAGTTCTTC. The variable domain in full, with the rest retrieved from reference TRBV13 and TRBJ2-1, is AAGVIQSPRHLIKEKRETATLKCYPIPRHDTVYWYQQGPGQDPQFLISFYEKMQSDKGSIPDRFSAQQFSDYHSELNMSSLELGDSALYFCASSSWGHNEQFFGPGTRLTVL.

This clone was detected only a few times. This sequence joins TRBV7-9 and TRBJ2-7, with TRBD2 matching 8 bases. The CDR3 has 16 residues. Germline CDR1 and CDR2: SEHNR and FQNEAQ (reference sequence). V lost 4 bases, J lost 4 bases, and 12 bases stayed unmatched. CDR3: CASSSGGVSGPYEQYF. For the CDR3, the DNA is TGTGCCAGCAGCTCCGGGGGGGTTAGCGGGCCTTACGAGCAGTACTTC.

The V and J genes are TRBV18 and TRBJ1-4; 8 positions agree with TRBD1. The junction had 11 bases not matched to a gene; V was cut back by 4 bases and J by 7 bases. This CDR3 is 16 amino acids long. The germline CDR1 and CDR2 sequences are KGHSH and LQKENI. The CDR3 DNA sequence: TGTGCCAGCTCACGACTCTTGACAGGGGAACGTGAAAAACTGTTTTTT. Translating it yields CASSRLLTGEREKLFF.

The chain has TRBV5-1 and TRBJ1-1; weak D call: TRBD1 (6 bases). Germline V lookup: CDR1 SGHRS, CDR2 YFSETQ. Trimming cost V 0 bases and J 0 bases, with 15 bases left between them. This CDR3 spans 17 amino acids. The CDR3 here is CASSLARAGAMNTEAFF. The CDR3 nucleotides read TGCGCCAGCAGCTTGGCCAGGGCAGGGGCCATGAACACTGAAGCTTTCTTT.

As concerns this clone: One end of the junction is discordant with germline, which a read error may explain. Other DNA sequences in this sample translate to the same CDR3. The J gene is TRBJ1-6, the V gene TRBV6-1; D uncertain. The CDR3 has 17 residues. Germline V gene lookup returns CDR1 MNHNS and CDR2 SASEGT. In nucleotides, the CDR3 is TGTGCCACCAGTGCCCTTTACGTTGCGGGGTATAATTCCCCCCTCCACTTT. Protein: CATSALYVAGYNSPLHF.

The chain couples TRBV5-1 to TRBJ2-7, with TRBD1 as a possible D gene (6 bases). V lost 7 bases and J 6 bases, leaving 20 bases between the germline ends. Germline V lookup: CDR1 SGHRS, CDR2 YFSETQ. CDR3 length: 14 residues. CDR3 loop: CASGPGTKNCEQYF. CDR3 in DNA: TGCGCCAGCGGCCCCGGGACAAAAAATTGCGAGCAGTACTTC.

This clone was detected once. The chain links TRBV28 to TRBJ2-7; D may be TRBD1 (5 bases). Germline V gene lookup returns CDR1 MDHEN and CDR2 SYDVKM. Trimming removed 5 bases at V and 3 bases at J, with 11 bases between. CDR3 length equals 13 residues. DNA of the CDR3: TGTGCCAGCAGTCCCCTGGACAACTACGAGCAGTACTTC. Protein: CASSPLDNYEQYF. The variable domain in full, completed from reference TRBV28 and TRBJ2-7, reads DVKVTQSSRYLVKRTGEKVFLECVQDMDHENMFWYRQDPGLGLRLIYFSYDVKMKEKGDIPEGYSVSREKKERFSLILESASTNQTSMYLCASSPLDNYEQYFGPGTRLTVT.

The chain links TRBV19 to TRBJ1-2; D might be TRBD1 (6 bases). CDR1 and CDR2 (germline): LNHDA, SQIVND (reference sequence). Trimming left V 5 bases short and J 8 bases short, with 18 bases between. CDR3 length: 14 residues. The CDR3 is CASSPPGQHEGYTF. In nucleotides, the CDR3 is TGTGCCAGTAGTCCCCCGGGACAACACGAAGGCTACACCTTC.

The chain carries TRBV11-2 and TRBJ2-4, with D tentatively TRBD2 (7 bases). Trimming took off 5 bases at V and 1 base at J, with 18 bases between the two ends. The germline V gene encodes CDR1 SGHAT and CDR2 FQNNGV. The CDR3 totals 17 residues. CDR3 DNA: TGTGCCAGCAGCCAGGGGAGGGCGGGCCGCGCCAAAAACATTCAGTACTTC. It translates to CASSQGRAGRAKNIQYF. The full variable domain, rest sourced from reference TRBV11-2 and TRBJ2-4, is EAGVAQSPRYKIIEKRQSVAFWCNPISGHATLYWYQQILGQGPKLLIQFQNNGVVDDSQLPKDRFSAERLKGVDSTLKIQPAKLEDSAVYLCASSQGRAGRAKNIQYFGAGTRLSVL.

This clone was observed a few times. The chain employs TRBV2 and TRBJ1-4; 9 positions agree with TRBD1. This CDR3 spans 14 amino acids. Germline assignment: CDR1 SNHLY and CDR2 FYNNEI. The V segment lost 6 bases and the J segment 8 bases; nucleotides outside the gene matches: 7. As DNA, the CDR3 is TGTGCCAGCAGAACAGGGGGCCTCCGGGAAAAACTGTTTTTT. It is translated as CASRTGGLREKLFF.

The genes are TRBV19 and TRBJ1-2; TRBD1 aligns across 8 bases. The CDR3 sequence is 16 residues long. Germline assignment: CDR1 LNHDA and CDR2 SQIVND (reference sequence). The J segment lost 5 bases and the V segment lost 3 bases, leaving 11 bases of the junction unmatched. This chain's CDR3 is CASSILWTGRTYGYTF. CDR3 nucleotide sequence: TGTGCCAGTAGTATCTTGTGGACAGGGCGAACATATGGCTACACCTTC.

The CDR3: CASSLAKSSGASNTQYF. In DNA form, the CDR3 reads TGTGCCAGCAGCTTAGCAAAGTCTAGCGGGGCCTCAAATACGCAGTATTTT. The chain recombines TRBV7-6 with TRBJ2-3, with 9 positions matching TRBD2. CDR1 and CDR2 (germline): SGHVS, FNYEAQ. After removal of 0 bases from V and 7 bases from J, the junction contained 11 bases not matched to a gene. The CDR3 is 17 amino acids.

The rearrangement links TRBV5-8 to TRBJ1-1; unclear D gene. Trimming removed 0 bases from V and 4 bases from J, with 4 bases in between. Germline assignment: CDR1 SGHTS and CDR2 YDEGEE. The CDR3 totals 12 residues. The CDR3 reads CASSLDSTEAFF. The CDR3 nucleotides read TGTGCCAGCAGCTTGGATAGCACTGAAGCTTTCTTT.

CDR3 DNA sequence: TGCGCCAGCAGCCAACTAGCGGGGGGGGCTCGGGATACGCAGTATTTT. Amino acid sequence: CASSQLAGGARDTQYF. V usage is TRBV4-1 and J usage is TRBJ2-3; 12 bases map to TRBD2. Germline CDR1 and CDR2: MGHRA and YSYEKL. This CDR3 region has 16 residues. After removal of 2 bases from V and 6 bases from J, the junction contained 6 bases not matched to a gene.

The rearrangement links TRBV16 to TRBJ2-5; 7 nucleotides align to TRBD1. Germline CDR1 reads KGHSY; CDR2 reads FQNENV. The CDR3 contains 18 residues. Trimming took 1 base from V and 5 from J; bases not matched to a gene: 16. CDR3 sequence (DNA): TGTGCCAGCAGCCAATTCAACAGGGGAGATCTCAGGGGGGAGACCCAGTACTTC. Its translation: CASSQFNRGDLRGETQYF.

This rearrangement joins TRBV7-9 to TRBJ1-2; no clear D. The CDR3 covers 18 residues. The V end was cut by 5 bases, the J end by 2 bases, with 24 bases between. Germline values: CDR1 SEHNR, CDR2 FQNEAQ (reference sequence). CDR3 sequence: CASSLNPLAYGLNYGYTF. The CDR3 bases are TGTGCCAGCAGCCTTAATCCACTAGCCTACGGACTGAACTATGGCTACACCTTC.